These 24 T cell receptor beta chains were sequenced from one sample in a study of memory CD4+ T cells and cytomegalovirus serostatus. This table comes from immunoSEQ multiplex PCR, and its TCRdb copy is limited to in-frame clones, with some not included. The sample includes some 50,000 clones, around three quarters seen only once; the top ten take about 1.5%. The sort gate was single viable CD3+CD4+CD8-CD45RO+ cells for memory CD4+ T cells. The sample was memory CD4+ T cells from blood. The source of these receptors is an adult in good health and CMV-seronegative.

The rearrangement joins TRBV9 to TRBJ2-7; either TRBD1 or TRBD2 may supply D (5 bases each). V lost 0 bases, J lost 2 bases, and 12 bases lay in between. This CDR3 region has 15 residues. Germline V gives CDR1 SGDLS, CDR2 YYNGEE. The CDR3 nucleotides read TGTGCCAGCAGCGTAGAAGGGACCTCAACCTACGAGCAGTACTTC. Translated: CASSVEGTSTYEQYF. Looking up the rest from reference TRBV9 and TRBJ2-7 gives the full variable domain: DSGVTQTPKHLITATGQRVTLRCSPRSGDLSVYWYQQSLDQGLQFLIQYYNGEERAKGNILERFSAQQFPDLHSELNLSSLELGDSALYFCASSVEGTSTYEQYFGPGTRLTVT.

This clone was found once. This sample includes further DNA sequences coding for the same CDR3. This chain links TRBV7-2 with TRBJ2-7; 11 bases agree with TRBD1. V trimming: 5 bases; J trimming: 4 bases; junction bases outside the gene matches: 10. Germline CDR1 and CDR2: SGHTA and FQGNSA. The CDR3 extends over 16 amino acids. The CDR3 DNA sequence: TGTGCCAGCAGCCCTCGTCCGGGACAGGGGGGATACGAGCAGTACTTC. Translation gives CASSPRPGQGGYEQYF.

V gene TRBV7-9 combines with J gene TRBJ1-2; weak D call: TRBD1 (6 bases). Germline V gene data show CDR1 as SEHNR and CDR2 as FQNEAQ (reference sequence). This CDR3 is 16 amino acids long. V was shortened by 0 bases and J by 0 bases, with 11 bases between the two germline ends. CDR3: CASSLANREANYGYTF. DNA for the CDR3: TGTGCCAGCAGCTTAGCCAACAGGGAAGCTAACTATGGCTACACCTTC.

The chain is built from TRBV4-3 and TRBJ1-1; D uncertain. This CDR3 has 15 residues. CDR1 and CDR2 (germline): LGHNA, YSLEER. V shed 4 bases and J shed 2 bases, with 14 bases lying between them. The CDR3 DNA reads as TGCGCCAGCAGCCCACGACCGGGCCAAAACACTGAAGCTTTCTTT. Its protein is CASSPRPGQNTEAFF.

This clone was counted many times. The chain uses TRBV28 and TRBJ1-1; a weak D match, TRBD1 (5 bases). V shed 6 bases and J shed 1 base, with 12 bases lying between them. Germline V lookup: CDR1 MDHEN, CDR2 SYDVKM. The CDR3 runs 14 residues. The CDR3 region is CASRDHGGNTEAFF. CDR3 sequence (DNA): TGTGCCAGCAGGGACCATGGGGGGAACACTGAAGCTTTCTTT.

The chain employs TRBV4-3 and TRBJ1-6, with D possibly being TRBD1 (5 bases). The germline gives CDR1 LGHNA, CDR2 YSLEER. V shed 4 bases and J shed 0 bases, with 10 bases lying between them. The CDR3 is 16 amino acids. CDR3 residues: CASSRYRSSYNSPLHF. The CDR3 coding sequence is TGCGCCAGCAGCCGTTACAGGAGCTCCTATAATTCACCCCTCCACTTT.

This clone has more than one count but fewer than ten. This CDR3 is CASREGRGTPGTSAAYEQYF. Here the CDR3 DNA reads TGTGCCAGCAGGGAGGGGAGGGGGACACCCGGGACTAGCGCTGCCTACGAGCAGTACTTC. The chain recombines TRBV7-8 with TRBJ2-7, with TRBD2 matching 10 bases. The CDR3 is made up of 20 amino acids. CDR1 and CDR2 from the germline V gene are SGHVS and FQNEAQ. Unmatched junction bases numbered 22, after V lost 6 bases and J lost 2 bases.

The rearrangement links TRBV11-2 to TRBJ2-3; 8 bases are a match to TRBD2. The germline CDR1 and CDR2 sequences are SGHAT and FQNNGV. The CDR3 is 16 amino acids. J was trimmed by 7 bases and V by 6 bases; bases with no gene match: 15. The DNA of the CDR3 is TGTGCCAGCAGACAGCTACGCGGGGGGACCCCGCATACGCAGTATTTT. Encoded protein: CASRQLRGGTPHTQYF.

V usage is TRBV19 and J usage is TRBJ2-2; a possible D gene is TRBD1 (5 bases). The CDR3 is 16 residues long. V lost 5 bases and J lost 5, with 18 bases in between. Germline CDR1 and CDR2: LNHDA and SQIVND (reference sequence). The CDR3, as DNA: TGTGCCAGTAGTGCCCAGGGAAGTTGGCGAACCGGGGAGCTGTTTTTT. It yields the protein CASSAQGSWRTGELFF.

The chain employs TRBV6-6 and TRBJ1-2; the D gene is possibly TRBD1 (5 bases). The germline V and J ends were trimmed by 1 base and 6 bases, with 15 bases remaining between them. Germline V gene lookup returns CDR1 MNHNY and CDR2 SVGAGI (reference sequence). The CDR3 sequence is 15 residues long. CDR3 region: CASSYFGTIEDGYTF. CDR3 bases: TGTGCCAGCAGTTACTTCGGGACCATCGAGGATGGCTACACCTTC.

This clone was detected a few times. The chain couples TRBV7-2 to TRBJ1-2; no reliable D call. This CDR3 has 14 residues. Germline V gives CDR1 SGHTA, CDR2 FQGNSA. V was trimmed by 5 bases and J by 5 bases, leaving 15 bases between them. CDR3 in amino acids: CASSQIDGRYGYTF. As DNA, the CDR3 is TGTGCCAGCAGCCAAATAGACGGGCGGTATGGCTACACCTTC.

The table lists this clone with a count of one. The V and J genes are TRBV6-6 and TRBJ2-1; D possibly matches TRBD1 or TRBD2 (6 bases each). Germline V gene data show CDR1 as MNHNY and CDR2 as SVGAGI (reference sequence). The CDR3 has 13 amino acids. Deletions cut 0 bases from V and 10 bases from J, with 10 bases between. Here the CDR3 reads CASSYSIGGEQFF. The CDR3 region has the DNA TGTGCCAGCAGTTACTCGATAGGGGGGGAGCAGTTCTTC.

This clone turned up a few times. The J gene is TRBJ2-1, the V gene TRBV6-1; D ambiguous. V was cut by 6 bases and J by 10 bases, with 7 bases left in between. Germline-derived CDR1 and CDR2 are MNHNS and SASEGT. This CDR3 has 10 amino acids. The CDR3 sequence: CASRLGEQFF. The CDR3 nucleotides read TGTGCCAGCAGGTTGGGGGAGCAGTTCTTC.

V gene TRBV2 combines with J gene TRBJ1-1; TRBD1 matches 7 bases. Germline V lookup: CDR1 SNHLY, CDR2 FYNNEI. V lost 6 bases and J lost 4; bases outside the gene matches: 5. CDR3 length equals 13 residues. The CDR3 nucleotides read TGTGCCAGCAGGGCAGACAGGGCCACTGAAGCTTTCTTT. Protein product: CASRADRATEAFF.

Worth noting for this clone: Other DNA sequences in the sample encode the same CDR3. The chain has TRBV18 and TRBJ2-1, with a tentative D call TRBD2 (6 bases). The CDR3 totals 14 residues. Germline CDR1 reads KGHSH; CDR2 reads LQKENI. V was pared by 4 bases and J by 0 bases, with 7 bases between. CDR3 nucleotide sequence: TGTGCCAGCTCACGACTAGGCTCCTACAATGAGCAGTTCTTC. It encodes CASSRLGSYNEQFF.

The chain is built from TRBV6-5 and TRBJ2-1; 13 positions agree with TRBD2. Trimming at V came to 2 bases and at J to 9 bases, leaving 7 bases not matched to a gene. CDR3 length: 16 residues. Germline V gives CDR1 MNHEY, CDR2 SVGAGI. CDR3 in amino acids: CASSYRLAGGVGEQFF. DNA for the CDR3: TGTGCCAGCAGTTACCGACTAGCGGGAGGTGTGGGTGAGCAGTTCTTC.

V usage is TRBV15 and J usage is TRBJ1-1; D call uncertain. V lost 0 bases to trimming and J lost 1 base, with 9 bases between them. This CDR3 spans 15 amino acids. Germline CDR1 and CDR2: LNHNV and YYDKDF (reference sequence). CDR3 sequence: CATSRDYNQNTEAFF. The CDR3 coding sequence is TGTGCCACCAGCAGAGATTATAATCAGAACACTGAAGCTTTCTTT.

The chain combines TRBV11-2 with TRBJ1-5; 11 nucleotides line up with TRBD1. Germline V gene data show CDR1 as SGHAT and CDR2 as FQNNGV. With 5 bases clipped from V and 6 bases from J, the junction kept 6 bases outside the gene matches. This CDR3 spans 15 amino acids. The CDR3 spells CASSTDRGLIQPQHF. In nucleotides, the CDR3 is TGTGCCAGCAGCACGGACAGGGGGCTTATTCAGCCCCAGCATTTT.

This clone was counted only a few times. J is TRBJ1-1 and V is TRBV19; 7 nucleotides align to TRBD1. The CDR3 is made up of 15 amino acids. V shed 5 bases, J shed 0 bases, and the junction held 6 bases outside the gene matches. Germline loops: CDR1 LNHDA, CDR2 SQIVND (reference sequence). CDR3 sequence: CASSPGTVMNTEAFF. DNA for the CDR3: TGTGCCAGTAGTCCCGGGACAGTTATGAACACTGAAGCTTTCTTT.

CDR3 nucleotide sequence: TGTGCCAGCAGGGTGACAGGGAACGACTATGGCTACACCTTC. This codes for CASRVTGNDYGYTF. The J gene is TRBJ1-2, the V gene TRBV5-8; 7 nucleotides line up with TRBD1. Germline assignment: CDR1 SGHTS and CDR2 YDEGEE. The CDR3 length is 14 residues. J gave up 3 bases and V 5 bases, and 7 bases lay outside the gene matches.

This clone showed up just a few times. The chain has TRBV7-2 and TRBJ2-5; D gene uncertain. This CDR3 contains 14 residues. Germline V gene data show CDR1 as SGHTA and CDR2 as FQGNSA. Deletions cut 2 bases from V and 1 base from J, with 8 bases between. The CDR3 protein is CASSLYGTQETQYF. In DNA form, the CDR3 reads TGTGCCAGCAGCTTATATGGAACCCAAGAGACCCAGTACTTC.

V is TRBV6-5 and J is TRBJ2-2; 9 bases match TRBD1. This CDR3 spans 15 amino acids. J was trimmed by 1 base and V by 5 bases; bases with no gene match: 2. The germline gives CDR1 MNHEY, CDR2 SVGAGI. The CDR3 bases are TGTGCCAGCAGTCGACAGGGGGTGAACACCGGGGAGCTGTTTTTT. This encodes CASSRQGVNTGELFF.

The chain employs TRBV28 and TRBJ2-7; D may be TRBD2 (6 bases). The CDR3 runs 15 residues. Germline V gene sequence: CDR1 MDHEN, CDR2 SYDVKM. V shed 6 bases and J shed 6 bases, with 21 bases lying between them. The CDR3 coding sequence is TGTGCCAGCAGCCTGTATGGAGGGAGTACGGTCGAGCAGTACTTC. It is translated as CASSLYGGSTVEQYF.

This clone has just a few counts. The CDR3 nucleotides read TGTGCCAGCAGCGTAGGTTCGCTCTGGGAGCAGTTCTTC. Amino acids: CASSVGSLWEQFF. The chain combines TRBV9 with TRBJ2-1; no definite D call. The ends were cut back, 0 bases at V and 10 bases at J, with 11 bases in the middle. Germline CDR1 and CDR2: SGDLS and YYNGEE. The CDR3 loop spans 13 amino acids.